Listed below are T cell receptor beta chains from one sample, sequenced in a study of blood T cell repertoires in COVID-19. Using immunoSEQ multiplex PCR, the repertoire was profiled, and TCRdb retains in-frame clones only, with some absent. The sample carries 50,000 to 65,000 clones, under 85% recorded once. What was sequenced was peripheral blood. Every receptor here comes from a woman of 80 years or more with acute or convalescent COVID-19. Both conserved end residues are part of each CDR3. The D gene is left open where the match is weak. Rows give clone size only sometimes, using once, few, many, or a class for an expanded clone.

V gene: TRBV5-1
clone size: once
D gene: TRBD1
J gene: TRBJ2-2
CDR3 protein: CASSPALQGAGELFF
CDR3 DNA: TGCGCCAGCAGCCCGGCTTTACAGGGGGCCGGGGAGCTGTTTTTT

V gene: TRBV18
clone size: -
D gene: -
J gene: TRBJ2-1
CDR3 protein: CASSPLSGNYNEQFF
CDR3 DNA: TGTGCCAGCTCACCACTCAGCGGAAACTACAATGAGCAGTTCTTC

V gene: TRBV3-1/TRBV3-2
clone size: -
D gene: TRBD1
J gene: TRBJ1-6
CDR3 protein: CASSQGDRDSPLHF
CDR3 DNA: TGTGCCAGCAGCCAAGGGGACAGGGATTCACCCCTCCACTTT

V gene: TRBV28
clone size: -
D gene: -
J gene: TRBJ1-2
CDR3 protein: CASIRGLGQRYGYTF
CDR3 DNA: TGTGCCAGCATCCGAGGGTTAGGGCAGCGCTATGGCTACACCTTC

V gene: TRBV28
clone size: few
D gene: -
J gene: TRBJ1-2
CDR3 protein: CASTFGTYGYTF
CDR3 DNA: TGTGCCAGCACCTTTGGGACTTATGGCTACACCTTC

V gene: TRBV11-2
clone size: few
D gene: TRBD2
J gene: TRBJ2-7
CDR3 protein: CASSLNPWGGSEQYF
CDR3 DNA: TGTGCCAGCAGTCTAAACCCCTGGGGCGGGAGCGAGCAGTACTTC

V gene: TRBV5-6
clone size: -
D gene: -
J gene: TRBJ1-2
CDR3 protein: CASSLGTAQRGYTF
CDR3 DNA: TGTGCCAGCAGCTTGGGGACAGCCCAACGGGGCTACACCTTC

V gene: TRBV6-6
clone size: -
D gene: -
J gene: TRBJ1-5
CDR3 protein: CASALTPRANQPQHF
CDR3 DNA: TGTGCCAGCGCGCTAACCCCACGCGCTAATCAGCCCCAGCATTTT

V gene: TRBV5-1
clone size: -
D gene: TRBD2
J gene: TRBJ2-1
CDR3 protein: CASSLASSGRWDEQFF
CDR3 DNA: TGCGCCAGCAGCTTGGCCTCTAGCGGGAGGTGGGATGAGCAGTTCTTC

V gene: TRBV18
clone size: -
D gene: TRBD2
J gene: TRBJ2-7
CDR3 protein: CASSPISLAGAAPYEQYF
CDR3 DNA: TGTGCCAGCTCACCAATATCTCTAGCGGGAGCAGCCCCCTACGAGCAGTACTTC

V gene: TRBV27
clone size: once
D gene: -
J gene: TRBJ1-1
CDR3 protein: CASINLEQGRTEAFF
CDR3 DNA: TGTGCCAGCATCAACCTTGAGCAGGGTAGGACTGAAGCTTTCTTT

V gene: TRBV6-1
clone size: -
D gene: -
J gene: TRBJ1-5
CDR3 protein: CASSEGGRQPQHF
CDR3 DNA: TGTGCCAGCAGTGAAGGAGGCAGACAGCCCCAGCATTTT

V gene: TRBV27
clone size: once
D gene: TRBD1
J gene: TRBJ1-6
CDR3 protein: CASSLQGYNSPLHF
CDR3 DNA: TGTGCCAGCAGTCTACAGGGGTATAATTCACCCCTCCACTTT

V gene: TRBV4-3
clone size: -
D gene: TRBD2
J gene: TRBJ2-5
CDR3 protein: CASSQDAWRERVETQYF
CDR3 DNA: TGCGCCAGCAGCCAAGATGCCTGGCGGGAGAGGGTGGAGACCCAGTACTTC

V gene: TRBV10-3
clone size: -
D gene: TRBD2
J gene: TRBJ2-7
CDR3 protein: CASTSVSYEQYF
CDR3 DNA: TGTGCCTCTACTAGCGTCTCCTACGAGCAGTACTTC

V gene: TRBV30
clone size: -
D gene: TRBD1
J gene: TRBJ1-6
CDR3 protein: CAGRDSLNSPLHF
CDR3 DNA: TGTGCCGGGCGGGACAGCTTAAATTCACCCCTCCACTTT

V gene: TRBV5-5
clone size: few
D gene: TRBD1
J gene: TRBJ1-2
CDR3 protein: CASSPGTGNRYGYTF
CDR3 DNA: TGTGCCAGCAGTCCCGGGACAGGGAATCGGTATGGCTACACCTTC

V gene: TRBV4-2
clone size: -
D gene: TRBD2
J gene: TRBJ2-7
CDR3 protein: CASSQDQQLAAPYEQYF
CDR3 DNA: TGTGCCAGCAGCCAGGACCAACAACTAGCGGCGCCTTACGAGCAGTACTTC

V gene: TRBV20-1
clone size: -
D gene: -
J gene: TRBJ2-1
CDR3 protein: CSASPRQEQFF
CDR3 DNA: TGCAGTGCTAGTCCAAGACAGGAGCAGTTCTTC

V gene: TRBV7-7
clone size: -
D gene: TRBD2
J gene: TRBJ2-1
CDR3 protein: CASSLAGSGQEQFF
CDR3 DNA: TGTGCTAGCAGCTTAGCGGGGAGCGGGCAAGAGCAGTTCTTC

V gene: TRBV9
clone size: -
D gene: -
J gene: TRBJ1-2
CDR3 protein: CASSVEGAYGYTF
CDR3 DNA: TGTGCCAGCAGCGTAGAAGGGGCGTATGGCTACACCTTC

V gene: TRBV4-2
clone size: once
D gene: -
J gene: TRBJ2-7
CDR3 protein: CASSQAPADPYEQYF
CDR3 DNA: TGTGCCAGCAGCCAAGCCCCAGCGGACCCCTACGAGCAGTACTTC

V gene: TRBV9
clone size: -
D gene: TRBD1
J gene: TRBJ2-3
CDR3 protein: CASSVGSSDRGHTQYF
CDR3 DNA: TGTGCCAGCAGCGTAGGGAGTTCGGACAGGGGACATACGCAGTATTTT